This T cell receptor (beta chain) appears in the sequencing data of a study of CD4 T cells in relation to SARS-CoV-2 and coronaviruses. Study information: Crossreactive spike epitopes shared across donors were mapped to their HLA restriction. Overall study findings and caveats: This crossreactivity analysis covered spike protein alone, no other viral proteins. In around three fifths of donors, memory CD4+ clonotypes crossrecognized SARS-CoV-2 and at least one common cold coronavirus spike.

TCRdb keeps only in-frame clones here, not all; method: immunoSEQ multiplex PCR. The sample carries approximately 59,000 clones, about nine tenths recorded once. Germline CDR1 and CDR2: MNHEY and SMNVEV (reference sequence). This CDR3 is 14 amino acids long. V was cut by 5 bases and J by 1 base, with 11 bases left in between. This clone was seen just once. Its antigen remains unknown. CD4+ T cells from unexposed donors were obtained before the COVID-19 pandemic (2011-2018). Input material: memory CD4+ T cells from PBMCs. The receptor comes from a human donor in good health. The genes are TRBV27 and TRBJ1-1, with D perhaps TRBD1 (6 bases). CDR3 sequence reads: CASSRRGWNTEAFF. The DNA for the CDR3 is TGTGCCAGCAGTCGCAGGGGATGGAACACTGAAGCTTTCTTT.